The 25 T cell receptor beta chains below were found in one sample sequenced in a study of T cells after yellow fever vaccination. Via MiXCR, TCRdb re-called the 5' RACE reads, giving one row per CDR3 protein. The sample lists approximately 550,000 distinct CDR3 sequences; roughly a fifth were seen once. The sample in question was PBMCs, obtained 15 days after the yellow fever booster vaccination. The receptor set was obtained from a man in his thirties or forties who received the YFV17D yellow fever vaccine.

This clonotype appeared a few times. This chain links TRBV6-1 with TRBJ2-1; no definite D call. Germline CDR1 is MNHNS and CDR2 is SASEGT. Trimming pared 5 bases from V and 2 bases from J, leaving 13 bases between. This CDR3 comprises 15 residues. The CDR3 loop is CASSRSTNPYNEQFF. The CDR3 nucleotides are TGTGCCAGCAGTCGCAGCACAAACCCCTACAATGAGCAGTTCTTC.

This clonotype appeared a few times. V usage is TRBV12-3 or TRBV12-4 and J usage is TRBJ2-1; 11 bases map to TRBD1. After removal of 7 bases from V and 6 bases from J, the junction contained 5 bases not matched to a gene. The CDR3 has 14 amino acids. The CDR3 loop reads CASTPGTGGNEQFF. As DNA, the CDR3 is TGTGCCAGCACCCCTGGGACAGGGGGCAATGAGCAGTTCTTC.

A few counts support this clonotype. The CDR3 coding sequence is TGTGCCAGCAGCTACGGGGGGGACGGCAATCAGCCCCAGCATTTT. It codes for CASSYGGDGNQPQHF. The chain combines TRBV7-9 with TRBJ1-5, with D possibly being TRBD1 (5 bases). The CDR3 covers 15 residues. The V gene's germline CDR1 is SEHNR and CDR2 FQNEAQ (reference sequence). Trimming removed 4 bases from V and 2 bases from J, with 12 bases in between.

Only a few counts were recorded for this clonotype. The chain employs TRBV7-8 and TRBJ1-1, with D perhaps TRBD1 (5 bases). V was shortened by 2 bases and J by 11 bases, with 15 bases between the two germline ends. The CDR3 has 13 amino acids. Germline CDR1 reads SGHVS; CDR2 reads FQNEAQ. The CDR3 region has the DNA TGTGCCAGCAGCTTACCGCAGGGAGGGTTGGCTTTCTTT. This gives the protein CASSLPQGGLAFF. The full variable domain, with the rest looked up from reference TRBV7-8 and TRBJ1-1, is GAGVSQSPRYKVAKRGQDVALRCDPISGHVSLFWYQQALGQGPEFLTYFQNEAQLDKSGLPSDRFFAERPEGSVSTLKIQRTQQEDSAVYLCASSLPQGGLAFFGQGTRLTVV.

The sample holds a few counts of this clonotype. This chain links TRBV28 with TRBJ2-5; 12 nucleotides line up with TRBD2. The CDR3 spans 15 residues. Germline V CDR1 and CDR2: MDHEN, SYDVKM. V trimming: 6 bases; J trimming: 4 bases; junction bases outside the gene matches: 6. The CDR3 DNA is TGTGCCAGCAGCGACTCTAGCGGGAGGGTAGAGACCCAGTACTTC. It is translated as CASSDSSGRVETQYF.

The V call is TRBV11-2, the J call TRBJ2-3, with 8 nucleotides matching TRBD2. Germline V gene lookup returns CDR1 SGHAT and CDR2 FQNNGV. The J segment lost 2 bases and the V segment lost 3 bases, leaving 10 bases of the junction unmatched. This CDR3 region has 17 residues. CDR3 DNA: TGTGCCAGCAGCTTTAGTATAAGCGGGAGTCCCACAGATACGCAGTATTTT. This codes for CASSFSISGSPTDTQYF.

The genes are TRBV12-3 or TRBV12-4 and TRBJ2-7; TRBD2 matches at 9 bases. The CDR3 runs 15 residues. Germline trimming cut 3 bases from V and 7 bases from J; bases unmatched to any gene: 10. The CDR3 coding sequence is TGTGCCAGCAGTTTGGATCTAGCGGGATGGTTTGAGCAGTACTTC. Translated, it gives CASSLDLAGWFEQYF.

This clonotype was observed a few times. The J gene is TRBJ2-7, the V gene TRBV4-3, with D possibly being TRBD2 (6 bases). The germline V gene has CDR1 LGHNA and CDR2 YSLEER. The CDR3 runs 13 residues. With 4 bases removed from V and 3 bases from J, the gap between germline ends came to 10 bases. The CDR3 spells CASSPLEGYEQYF. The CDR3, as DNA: TGCGCCAGCAGCCCACTGGAGGGCTACGAGCAGTACTTC.

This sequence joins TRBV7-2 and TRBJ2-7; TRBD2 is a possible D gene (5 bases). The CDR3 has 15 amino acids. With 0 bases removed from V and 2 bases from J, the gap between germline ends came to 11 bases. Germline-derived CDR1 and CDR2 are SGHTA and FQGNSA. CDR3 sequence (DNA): TGTGCCAGCAGCTTAGCCGTAGACTATACCTACGAGCAGTACTTC. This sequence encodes CASSLAVDYTYEQYF.

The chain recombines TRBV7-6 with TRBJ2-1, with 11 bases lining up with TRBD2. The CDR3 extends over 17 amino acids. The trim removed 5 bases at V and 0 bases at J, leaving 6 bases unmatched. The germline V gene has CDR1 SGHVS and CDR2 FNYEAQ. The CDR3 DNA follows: TGTGCCAGCAGCGCCAGACTAGCGGGAAGCTCCTACAATGAGCAGTTCTTC. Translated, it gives CASSARLAGSSYNEQFF.

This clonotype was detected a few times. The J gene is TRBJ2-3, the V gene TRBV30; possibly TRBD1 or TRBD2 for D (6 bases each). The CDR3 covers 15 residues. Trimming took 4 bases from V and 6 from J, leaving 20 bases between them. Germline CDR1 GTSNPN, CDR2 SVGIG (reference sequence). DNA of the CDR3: TGTGCCTGGACCAGAGGGGGGCCTACCGGGGATACGCAGTATTTT. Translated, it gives CAWTRGGPTGDTQYF.

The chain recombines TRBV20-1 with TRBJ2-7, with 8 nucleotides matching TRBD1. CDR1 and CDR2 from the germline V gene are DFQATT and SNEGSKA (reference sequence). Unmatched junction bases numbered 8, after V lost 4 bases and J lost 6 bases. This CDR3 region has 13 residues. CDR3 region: CSATPGGFSEQYF. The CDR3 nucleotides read TGCAGTGCTACCCCAGGGGGCTTTAGCGAGCAGTACTTC.

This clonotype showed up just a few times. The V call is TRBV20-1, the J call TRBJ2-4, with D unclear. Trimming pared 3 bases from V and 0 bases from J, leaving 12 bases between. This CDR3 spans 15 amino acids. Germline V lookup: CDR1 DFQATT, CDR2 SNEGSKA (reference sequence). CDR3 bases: TGCAGTGCTAGGTACGGCGCACTAGCCAAAAACATTCAGTACTTC. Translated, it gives CSARYGALAKNIQYF.

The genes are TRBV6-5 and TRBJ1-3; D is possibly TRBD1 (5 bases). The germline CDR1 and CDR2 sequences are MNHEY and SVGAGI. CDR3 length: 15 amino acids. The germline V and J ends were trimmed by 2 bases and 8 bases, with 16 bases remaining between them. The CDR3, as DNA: TGTGCCAGCAGTTACGCCGGGACGGCTCGAGACACCATATATTTT. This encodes CASSYAGTARDTIYF.

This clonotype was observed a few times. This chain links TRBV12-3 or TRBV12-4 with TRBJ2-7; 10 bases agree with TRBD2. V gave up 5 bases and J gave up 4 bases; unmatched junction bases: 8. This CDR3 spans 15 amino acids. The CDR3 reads CASSPLTSGKYEQYF. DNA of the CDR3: TGTGCCAGCAGTCCACTAACTAGCGGGAAATACGAGCAGTACTTC.

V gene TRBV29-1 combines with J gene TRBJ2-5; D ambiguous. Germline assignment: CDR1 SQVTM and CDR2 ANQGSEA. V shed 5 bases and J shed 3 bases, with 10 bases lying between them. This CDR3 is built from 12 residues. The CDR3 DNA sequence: TGCAGCGTTTCTCCCACCGAAGAGACCCAGTACTTC. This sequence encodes CSVSPTEETQYF.

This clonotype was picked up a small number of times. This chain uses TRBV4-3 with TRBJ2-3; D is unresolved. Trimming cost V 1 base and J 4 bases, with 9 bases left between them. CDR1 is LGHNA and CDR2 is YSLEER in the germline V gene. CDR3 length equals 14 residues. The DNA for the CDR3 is TGCGCCAGCAGCCAAGGCTTCCCCCCAGATACGCAGTATTTT. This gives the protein CASSQGFPPDTQYF.

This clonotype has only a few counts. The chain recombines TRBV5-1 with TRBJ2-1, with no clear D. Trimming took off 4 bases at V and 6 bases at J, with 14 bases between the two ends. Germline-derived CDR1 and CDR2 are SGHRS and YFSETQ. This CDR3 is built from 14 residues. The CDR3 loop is CASSLQDAVNEQFF. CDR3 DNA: TGCGCCAGCAGCCTTCAGGACGCGGTCAATGAGCAGTTCTTC.

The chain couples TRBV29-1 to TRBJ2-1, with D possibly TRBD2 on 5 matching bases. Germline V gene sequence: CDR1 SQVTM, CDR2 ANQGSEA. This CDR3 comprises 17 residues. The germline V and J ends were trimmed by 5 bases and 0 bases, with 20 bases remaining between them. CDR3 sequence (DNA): TGCAGCGTTATCTCTCGCCATAAAGGGAGCTCCTACAATGAGCAGTTCTTC. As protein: CSVISRHKGSSYNEQFF.

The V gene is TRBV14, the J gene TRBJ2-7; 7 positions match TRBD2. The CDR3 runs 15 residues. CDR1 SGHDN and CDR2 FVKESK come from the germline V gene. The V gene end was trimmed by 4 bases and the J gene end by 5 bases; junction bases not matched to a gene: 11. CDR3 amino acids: CASSPLGGSLNEQYF. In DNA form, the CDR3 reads TGTGCCAGCAGCCCCCTTGGCGGGAGTTTAAACGAGCAGTACTTC.

The CDR3 loop is CASSPGDNLYEQYF. The CDR3 coding sequence is TGTGCCAGCAGCCCCGGGGACAACTTATACGAGCAGTACTTC. The V call is TRBV4-2, the J call TRBJ2-7, with D tentatively TRBD1 (6 bases). CDR3 length equals 14 residues. V lost 4 bases and J 4 bases, leaving 14 bases between the germline ends. CDR1 and CDR2 (germline): LGHNA, YNFKEQ.

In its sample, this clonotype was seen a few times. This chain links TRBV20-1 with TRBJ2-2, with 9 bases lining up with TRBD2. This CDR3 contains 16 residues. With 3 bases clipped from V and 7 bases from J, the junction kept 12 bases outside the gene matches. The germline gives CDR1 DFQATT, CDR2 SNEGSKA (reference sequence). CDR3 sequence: CSAREVKVAGVGELFF. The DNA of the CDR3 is TGCAGTGCTAGGGAGGTGAAGGTAGCGGGAGTCGGGGAGCTGTTTTTT.

In DNA form, the CDR3 reads TGCGCCAGCAGCTTGGTGCCCTTGGGATATGGCTACACCTTC. Its translation: CASSLVPLGYGYTF. The chain recombines TRBV5-1 with TRBJ1-2, with no clear D. This CDR3 spans 14 amino acids. Trimming stripped 0 bases from V and 5 bases from J, with 11 bases between. Per germline, CDR1 SGHRS and CDR2 YFSETQ.

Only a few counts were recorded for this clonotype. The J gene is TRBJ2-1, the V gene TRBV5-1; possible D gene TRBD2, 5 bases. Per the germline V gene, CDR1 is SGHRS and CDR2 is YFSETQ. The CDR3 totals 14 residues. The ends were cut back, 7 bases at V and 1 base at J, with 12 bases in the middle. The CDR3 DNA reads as TGCGCCAGCCAGAATGAGGGATCCTACAATGAGCAGTTCTTC. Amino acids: CASQNEGSYNEQFF. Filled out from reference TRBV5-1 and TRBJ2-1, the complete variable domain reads KAGVTQTPRYLIKTRGQQVTLSCSPISGHRSVSWYQQTPGQGLQFLFEYFSETQRNKGNFPGRFSGRQFSNSRSEMNVSTLELGDSALYLCASQNEGSYNEQFFGPGTRLTVL.

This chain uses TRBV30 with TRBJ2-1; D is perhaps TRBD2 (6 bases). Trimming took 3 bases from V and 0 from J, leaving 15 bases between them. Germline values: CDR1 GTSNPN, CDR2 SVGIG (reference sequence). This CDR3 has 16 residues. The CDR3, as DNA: TGTGCCTGGAGATTGGGGGGATCTACCTCCTACAATGAGCAGTTCTTC. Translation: CAWRLGGSTSYNEQFF.